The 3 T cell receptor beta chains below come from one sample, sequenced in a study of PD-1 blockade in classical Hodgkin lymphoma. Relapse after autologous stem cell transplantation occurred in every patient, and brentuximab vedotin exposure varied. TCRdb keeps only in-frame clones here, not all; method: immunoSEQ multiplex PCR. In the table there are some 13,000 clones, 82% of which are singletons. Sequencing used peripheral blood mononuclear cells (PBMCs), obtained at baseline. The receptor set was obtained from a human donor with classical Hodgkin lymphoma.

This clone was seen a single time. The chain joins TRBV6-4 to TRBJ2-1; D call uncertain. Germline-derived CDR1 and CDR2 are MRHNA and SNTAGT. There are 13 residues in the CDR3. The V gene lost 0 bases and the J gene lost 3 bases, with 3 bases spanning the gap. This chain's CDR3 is CASSDSDYNEQFF. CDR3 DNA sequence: TGTGCCAGCAGTGACTCGGACTACAATGAGCAGTTCTTC.

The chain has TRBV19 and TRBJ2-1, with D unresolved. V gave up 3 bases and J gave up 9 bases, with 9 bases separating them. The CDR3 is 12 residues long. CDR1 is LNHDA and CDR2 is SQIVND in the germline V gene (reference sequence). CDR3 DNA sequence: TGTGCCAGTAGTATGGTGGGGATTGAGCAGTTCTTC. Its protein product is CASSMVGIEQFF.

This chain's CDR3 is CASSFQSYGYTF. The CDR3 DNA reads as TGTGCCAGCAGTTTCCAGTCCTATGGCTACACCTTC. The chain has TRBV28 and TRBJ1-2; D gene ambiguous. Between the trimmed V and J ends, which lost 3 bases and 4 bases, there was a span of 6 bases. The CDR3 contains 12 residues. In germline, CDR1 is MDHEN, CDR2 SYDVKM.